These 29 T cell receptor beta chains were sequenced from one sample in a study of identical twins. TCRdb analysed the 5' RACE reads with MiXCR anew, one entry per CDR3 protein. The sample contains about 430,000 distinct CDR3 sequences, approximately 18% of which appear only once. The specimen sequenced was naive T cells sorted from blood. All receptors come from a man over 45 in good health.

On this clonotype: A much larger clonotype is one base distant, so this may be a read error. The chain joins TRBV5-1 to TRBJ2-7, with 7 bases aligning to TRBD1. Germline V CDR1 and CDR2: SGHRS, YFSETQ. The CDR3 consists of 14 residues. The CDR3 nucleotides read TGCGCCACCAGCTTAACCGGGACAGATTACGAGCAGTACTTC. This gives the protein CATSLTGTDYEQYF.

This sequence joins TRBV4-3 and TRBJ1-1; D gene ambiguous. This CDR3 is 14 amino acids long. Trimming removed 0 bases at V and 9 bases at J, with 14 bases between. CDR1 and CDR2 (germline): LGHNA, YSLEER. Here the CDR3 DNA reads TGCGCCAGCAGCCAAGATATTTGGCGAGCTAAAGCTTTCTTT. Amino acid sequence: CASSQDIWRAKAFF.

The chain carries TRBV6-1 and TRBJ2-7; no firm D call. CDR3 size: 13 residues. In germline, CDR1 is MNHNS, CDR2 SASEGT. Trimming removed 6 bases from V and 0 bases from J, with 9 bases in between. The CDR3, as DNA: TGTGCCAGCAGCGCCGGGTACTCCTACGAGCAGTACTTC. This sequence encodes CASSAGYSYEQYF.

The chain employs TRBV2 and TRBJ2-3; D is ambiguous. Per germline, CDR1 SNHLY and CDR2 FYNNEI. V lost 3 bases to trimming and J lost 2 bases, with 9 bases between them. This CDR3 has 14 residues. The CDR3 here is CASSEVGNTDTQYF. CDR3 in DNA: TGTGCCAGCAGTGAGGTCGGAAACACAGATACGCAGTATTTT.

This chain connects TRBV6-2 or TRBV6-3 to TRBJ2-7, with D perhaps TRBD1 (7 bases). Trimming pared 8 bases from V and 5 bases from J, leaving 22 bases between. The CDR3 has 15 residues. The germline V gene encodes CDR1 MNHEY and CDR2 SVGEGT. Here the CDR3 reads CASCGVQGPAHEQYF. CDR3 coding DNA: TGTGCCAGCTGCGGGGTACAGGGGCCGGCCCACGAGCAGTACTTC.

This clonotype was counted between two and nine times. The chain employs TRBV4-3 and TRBJ1-4, with D maybe TRBD1 (6 bases). The CDR3 contains 16 residues. Trimming shortened V by 4 bases and J by 7 bases, and 19 bases separated the two germline ends. Germline values: CDR1 LGHNA, CDR2 YSLEER. The CDR3 sequence: CASSRSRGVGGEKLFF. The CDR3 coding sequence is TGCGCCAGCAGCCGGTCAAGGGGGGTAGGAGGTGAAAAACTGTTTTTT.

This clonotype was counted many times. The chain links TRBV20-1 to TRBJ2-2, with D tentatively TRBD2 (6 bases). The ends were cut back, 3 bases at V and 6 bases at J, with 14 bases in the middle. This CDR3 has 14 residues. Germline V gene sequence: CDR1 DFQATT, CDR2 SNEGSKA (reference sequence). CDR3 residues: CSARGDGGAGELFF. The CDR3 DNA is TGCAGTGCTAGGGGGGACGGAGGGGCCGGGGAGCTGTTTTTT.

This clonotype was observed many times. The rearrangement links TRBV20-1 to TRBJ2-3; 10 positions match TRBD2. The CDR3 consists of 17 residues. Per germline, CDR1 DFQATT and CDR2 SNEGSKA (reference sequence). Unmatched junction bases numbered 11, after V lost 5 bases and J lost 0 bases. The CDR3 protein is CSAHPPSGSSSTDTQYF. The CDR3 DNA is TGCAGTGCTCATCCACCTAGCGGGAGTTCTAGCACAGATACGCAGTATTTT.

In DNA, the CDR3 is TGTGCCAGCAGTGGGGCTAGCGGGAGGCCGTTGGGAGAGCAGTACTTC. The encoded protein is CASSGASGRPLGEQYF. The J gene is TRBJ2-7, the V gene TRBV27, with 11 bases fitting TRBD2. V was clipped by 5 bases and J by 7 bases; unmatched bases: 13. The germline gives CDR1 MNHEY, CDR2 SMNVEV (reference sequence). CDR3 length equals 16 residues.

This clonotype has only a few counts. This chain links TRBV12-3 or TRBV12-4 with TRBJ1-4; no clear D. Trimming left V 3 bases short and J 1 base short, with 6 bases between. The CDR3 contains 14 residues. The CDR3 here is CASSFSGTNEKLFF. The DNA of the CDR3 is TGTGCCAGCAGTTTCAGCGGAACTAATGAAAAACTGTTTTTT.

This clonotype was seen many times. The rearrangement uses TRBV7-2 and TRBJ1-5; D not resolved. This CDR3 is built from 16 residues. Trimming took 0 bases from V and 1 from J, leaving 10 bases between them. Germline assignment: CDR1 SGHTA and CDR2 FQGNSA. CDR3 DNA sequence: TGTGCCAGCAGCTTAGCGACGGGGATAAGCAATCAGCCCCAGCATTTT. It translates to CASSLATGISNQPQHF.

V gene TRBV25-1 combines with J gene TRBJ2-7; D is possibly TRBD2 (5 bases). Germline assignment: CDR1 MGHDK and CDR2 SYGVNS. Trimming stripped 6 bases from V and 1 base from J, with 16 bases between. The CDR3 length is 15 residues. CDR3 loop: CASSRLWGVSYEQYF. CDR3 DNA: TGTGCCAGCAGCCGTCTTTGGGGAGTATCCTACGAGCAGTACTTC.

This clonotype came up many times. The chain uses TRBV9 and TRBJ2-2; TRBD1 or TRBD2 may be the D gene (5 bases each). With 4 bases removed from V and 5 bases from J, the gap between germline ends came to 21 bases. Germline V lookup: CDR1 SGDLS, CDR2 YYNGEE. The CDR3 runs 17 residues. The CDR3 DNA follows: TGTGCCAGCAGCTCCAACCCGGCTCGGGGCCCAACCGGGGAGCTGTTTTTT. Translating it yields CASSSNPARGPTGELFF.

This clonotype was counted between two and nine times. This chain uses TRBV24-1 with TRBJ1-2; maybe TRBD1 (6 bases). The CDR3 has 14 residues. Germline V lookup: CDR1 KGHDR, CDR2 SFDVKD. Trimming took off 2 bases at V and 5 bases at J, with 11 bases between the two ends. CDR3 in DNA: TGTGCCACCAGTGATTCTTGGACAGCGTATGGCTACACCTTC. Residues: CATSDSWTAYGYTF.

This clonotype was observed a handful of times. This sequence joins TRBV4-3 and TRBJ1-5; 7 nucleotides agree with TRBD1. The CDR3 extends over 15 amino acids. V lost 3 bases to trimming and J lost 7 bases; unmatched junction nucleotides: 9. Germline V gene lookup returns CDR1 LGHNA and CDR2 YSLEER. CDR3 bases: TGCGCCAGCAGCCACAAGACAGGGAGAGAGCAGCCCCAGCATTTT. The encoded protein is CASSHKTGREQPQHF.

V usage is TRBV10-3 and J usage is TRBJ1-2, with D perhaps matching TRBD1 (5 bases). The CDR3 has 15 residues. The ends were cut back, 0 bases at V and 6 bases at J, with 14 bases in the middle. In germline, CDR1 is ENHRY, CDR2 SYGVKD. CDR3 residues: CAISESAGLVNGYTF. DNA of the CDR3: TGTGCCATCAGTGAGTCGGCAGGGTTGGTTAATGGCTACACCTTC.

In its sample, this clonotype was seen many times. The chain is built from TRBV4-3 and TRBJ2-6; 7 nucleotides align to TRBD2. Germline CDR1 is LGHNA and CDR2 is YSLEER. The CDR3 loop spans 18 amino acids. The junction had 9 bases not matched to a gene; V was cut back by 4 bases and J by 0 bases. The CDR3 bases are TGCGCCAGCAGCCCAGAATTTGGGGGGGACTCTGGGGCCAACGTCCTGACTTTC. Protein sequence: CASSPEFGGDSGANVLTF.

This clonotype was seen more than once but under ten times. CDR3 bases: TGTGCCAGCAGTTTCAGGGGTCTACCCAACAATGAGCAGTTCTTC. It yields the protein CASSFRGLPNNEQFF. The rearrangement joins TRBV5-5 to TRBJ2-1; tentative D call: TRBD1 (6 bases). The CDR3 totals 15 residues. Germline loops: CDR1 SGHKS, CDR2 YYEKEE (reference sequence). V dropped 5 bases and J dropped 5 bases, with 17 bases sitting between them.

The chain couples TRBV2 to TRBJ1-6; D gene unclear. The V end lost 8 bases, the J end lost 7 bases, and 9 bases lay between the germline ends. Germline V lookup: CDR1 SNHLY, CDR2 FYNNEI. The CDR3 extends over 12 amino acids. CDR3 in amino acids: CASGVSNSPLHF. For the CDR3, the DNA is TGTGCCAGCGGGGTTAGCAATTCACCCCTCCACTTT. The complete variable domain, with remaining parts taken from reference TRBV2 and TRBJ1-6, reads EPEVTQTPSHQVTQMGQEVILRCVPISNHLYFYWYRQILGQKVEFLVSFYNNEISEKSEIFDDQFSVERPDGSNFTLKIRSTKLEDSAMYFCASGVSNSPLHFGNGTRLTVT.

This rearrangement joins TRBV27 to TRBJ2-7; the D is unclear. Trimming took off 5 bases at V and 5 bases at J, with 16 bases between the two ends. The CDR3 has 14 residues. Germline V CDR1 and CDR2: MNHEY, SMNVEV (reference sequence). The CDR3 protein is CASSPSVGGDEQYF. CDR3 in DNA: TGTGCCAGCAGTCCCTCGGTCGGCGGCGACGAGCAGTACTTC.

The chain combines TRBV29-1 with TRBJ2-2; D not certain. CDR3 length equals 11 residues. Germline CDR1 SQVTM, CDR2 ANQGSEA. With 4 bases removed from V and 6 bases from J, the gap between germline ends came to 6 bases. CDR3 loop: CSVGGAGELFF. CDR3 DNA: TGCAGCGTTGGAGGTGCCGGGGAGCTGTTTTTT.

This clonotype turned up a few times. The chain couples TRBV7-2 to TRBJ2-4; TRBD2 agrees at 7 bases. In germline, CDR1 is SGHTA, CDR2 FQGNSA. CDR3 length equals 14 residues. V shed 5 bases, J shed 6 bases, and the junction held 7 bases outside the gene matches. DNA of the CDR3: TGTGCCAGCAGCACACGACTAGCTGGAAACATTCAGTACTTC. This sequence encodes CASSTRLAGNIQYF. Using reference TRBV7-2 and TRBJ2-4 for the parts outside the CDR3, the full variable domain is GAGVSQSPSNKVTEKGKDVELRCDPISGHTALYWYRQSLGQGLEFLIYFQGNSAPDKSGLPSDRFSAERTGGSVSTLTIQRTQQEDSAVYLCASSTRLAGNIQYFGAGTRLSVL.

This clonotype was counted only a few times. The chain links TRBV4-3 to TRBJ1-2; a possible D gene is TRBD1 (5 bases). The CDR3 covers 13 residues. Trimming took 1 base from V and 6 from J, leaving 9 bases between them. Looked up from germline, CDR1 is LGHNA and CDR2 is YSLEER. The CDR3 bases are TGCGCCAGCAGCCAAGGGGCAGGGAATGGCTACACCTTC. It codes for CASSQGAGNGYTF.

This chain links TRBV20-1 with TRBJ2-5; the match to TRBD2 covers 13 bases. V was pared by 5 bases and J by 7 bases, with 4 bases of the junction left unmatched. The germline V gene encodes CDR1 DFQATT and CDR2 SNEGSKA (reference sequence). This CDR3 is built from 13 residues. For the CDR3, the DNA is TGCAGTGCTGGACTAGCGGGGGACCCGACCCAGTACTTC. This translates into CSAGLAGDPTQYF.

This clonotype was found many times. The gene calls are TRBV20-1 and TRBJ2-3; TRBD2 agrees at 12 bases. J was trimmed by 0 bases and V by 4 bases; bases with no gene match: 8. The CDR3 has 17 residues. CDR1 and CDR2 (germline): DFQATT, SNEGSKA (reference sequence). CDR3 bases: TGCAGTGCTACACTAGCGGGGGGCCTTCTCAGCACAGATACGCAGTATTTT. Its translation is CSATLAGGLLSTDTQYF.

V is TRBV10-3 and J is TRBJ2-2, with TRBD1 matching 7 bases. Looked up from germline, CDR1 is ENHRY and CDR2 is SYGVKD. V gave up 10 bases and J gave up 3 bases; unmatched junction bases: 5. The CDR3 loop spans 13 amino acids. CDR3 amino acids: CATTGADTGELFF. For the CDR3, the DNA is TGTGCCACTACAGGGGCGGACACCGGGGAGCTGTTTTTT.

The chain joins TRBV10-2 to TRBJ2-2, with D possibly TRBD2 on 5 matching bases. CDR3 length: 18 residues. Germline CDR1 is WSHSY and CDR2 is SAAADI. Trimming shortened V by 0 bases and J by 4 bases, and 18 bases separated the two germline ends. CDR3 sequence (DNA): TGCGCCAGCAGTGAGTCGGTTTTCGGGGATCGGAGCACCGGGGAGCTGTTTTTT. It yields the protein CASSESVFGDRSTGELFF.

This clonotype has more than one count but fewer than ten. The chain employs TRBV27 and TRBJ2-7, with D possibly being TRBD2 (6 bases). V was shortened by 2 bases and J by 6 bases, with 20 bases between the two germline ends. The CDR3 covers 16 residues. Germline assignment: CDR1 MNHEY and CDR2 SMNVEV (reference sequence). In DNA, the CDR3 is TGTGCCAGCAGTTTAGTGGCTCCGGAGGGGCCCTCCGAGCAGTACTTC. Its protein is CASSLVAPEGPSEQYF.

There are many counts of this clonotype. The chain employs TRBV12-3 or TRBV12-4 and TRBJ2-3, with 7 bases aligning to TRBD2. CDR3 length equals 15 residues. V dropped 6 bases and J dropped 2; count of bases not matched to a gene: 8. In DNA form, the CDR3 reads TGTGCCAGCAGCATGGGGACTATTTTCACAGATACGCAGTATTTT. It encodes CASSMGTIFTDTQYF.